Presented here are 27 T cell receptor beta chains from one specimen sequenced in a study of beta chain features in type 1 diabetes. Expressed TCRB transcripts got sequenced, as all isolated RNA was reverse transcribed. Data came from immunoSEQ multiplex PCR; TCRdb stores just in-frame clones and leaves some out. The sample shows 350,000 to 450,000 clones, about 14% of them seen only once. The material sequenced was naive CD4+ T cells from blood. The receptors here all came from a man aged 25 to 45 in good health.

In its sample, this clone was seen a few times. The CDR3 here is CASSATEGTEAFF. The CDR3 DNA is TGTGCCAGCAGTGCCACAGAAGGGACTGAAGCTTTCTTT. V usage is TRBV28 and J usage is TRBJ1-1; no definite D call. CDR3 length equals 13 residues. Trimming stripped 5 bases from V and 5 bases from J, with 12 bases between. Germline CDR1 is MDHEN and CDR2 is SYDVKM.

This clone was seen more than once but under ten times. CDR3 residues: CATSRAFFHSSYEQYF. The CDR3 DNA is TGTGCCACCAGCAGAGCGTTCTTTCACAGCTCCTACGAGCAGTACTTC. The V gene is TRBV15, the J gene TRBJ2-7, with D uncertain. Germline-derived CDR1 and CDR2 are LNHNV and YYDKDF (reference sequence). This CDR3 comprises 16 residues. The ends were cut back, 1 base at V and 0 bases at J, with 13 bases in the middle.

The chain carries TRBV6-5 and TRBJ2-7, with TRBD1 identical over 9 bases. Germline CDR1 is MNHEY and CDR2 is SVGAGI. This CDR3 region has 15 residues. J gave up 6 bases and V 1 base, and 7 bases lay outside the gene matches. The DNA for the CDR3 is TGTGCCAGCAGTTACTATGACCGGGACAGGGCCGAGCAGTACTTC. Translation: CASSYYDRDRAEQYF.

The chain combines TRBV7-6 with TRBJ1-2; D is undetermined. Germline values: CDR1 SGHVS, CDR2 FNYEAQ. Trimming cost V 3 bases and J 1 base, with 15 bases left between them. The CDR3 has 16 amino acids. The CDR3 nucleotides are TGTGCCAGCAGCTTCAGTATTCGGCAGGATAACTATGGCTACACCTTC. It translates to CASSFSIRQDNYGYTF.

The V call is TRBV2, the J call TRBJ2-1; TRBD2 agrees at 13 bases. V lost 6 bases and J lost 7; bases outside the gene matches: 6. Germline CDR1 is SNHLY and CDR2 is FYNNEI. The CDR3 spans 15 residues. Here the CDR3 reads CASSGLAGAVNEQFF. CDR3 in DNA: TGTGCCAGCAGCGGACTAGCGGGAGCGGTAAATGAGCAGTTCTTC. The full variable domain, with the rest looked up from reference TRBV2 and TRBJ2-1, is EPEVTQTPSHQVTQMGQEVILRCVPISNHLYFYWYRQILGQKVEFLVSFYNNEISEKSEIFDDQFSVERPDGSNFTLKIRSTKLEDSAMYFCASSGLAGAVNEQFFGPGTRLTVL.

This clone was detected only a few times. The chain combines TRBV18 with TRBJ2-1; 7 bases are a match to TRBD1. The junction had 12 bases not matched to a gene; V was cut back by 7 bases and J by 9 bases. This CDR3 spans 14 amino acids. The germline gives CDR1 KGHSH, CDR2 LQKENI. The DNA of the CDR3 is TGTGCCAGCTTCCCGGGACAGTGGATAGGTGAGCAGTTCTTC. Protein: CASFPGQWIGEQFF. The full variable domain, its missing parts supplied by reference TRBV18 and TRBJ2-1, is NAGVMQNPRHLVRRRGQEARLRCSPMKGHSHVYWYRQLPEEGLKFMVYLQKENIIDESGMPKERFSAEFPKEGPSILRIQQVVRGDSAAYFCASFPGQWIGEQFFGPGTRLTVL.

In this sample, this clone turned up a few times. The genes are TRBV7-2 and TRBJ2-5, with D perhaps matching TRBD2 (6 bases). The V end was cut by 6 bases, the J end by 9 bases, with 20 bases between. The CDR3 contains 14 residues. CDR1 and CDR2 from the germline V gene are SGHTA and FQGNSA. The CDR3 coding sequence is TGTGCCAGCAGATCGGAGGGCCTCATAGGGGCCCAGTACTTC. Translation gives CASRSEGLIGAQYF.

The chain recombines TRBV4-1 with TRBJ1-4, with D hard to call. CDR3 size: 13 residues. Germline assignment: CDR1 MGHRA and CDR2 YSYEKL. Trimming stripped 1 base from V and 7 bases from J, with 7 bases between. The CDR3, as DNA: TGCGCCAGCAGCCAAGCTTGGGTTGAAAAACTGTTTTTT. Protein product: CASSQAWVEKLFF.

The chain employs TRBV30 and TRBJ2-1, with a weak D call TRBD2 (6 bases). The V and J ends lost 3 bases and 4 bases respectively, with 16 bases between them. The CDR3 is made up of 15 amino acids. Germline V lookup: CDR1 GTSNPN, CDR2 SVGIG (reference sequence). This chain's CDR3 is CAWRGREADYNEQFF. The CDR3 DNA follows: TGTGCCTGGAGGGGCAGGGAGGCCGATTACAATGAGCAGTTCTTC.

In its sample, this clone was seen a few times. The chain is built from TRBV11-2 and TRBJ2-2; D not certain. Trimming shortened V by 5 bases and J by 0 bases, and 13 bases separated the two germline ends. CDR3 length: 16 residues. From germline, CDR1 is SGHAT and CDR2 FQNNGV. The CDR3 sequence: CASSPPGVANTGELFF. In DNA, the CDR3 is TGTGCCAGCAGCCCCCCCGGCGTCGCGAACACCGGGGAGCTGTTTTTT. Combining the CDR3 with reference TRBV11-2 and TRBJ2-2 gives the whole variable domain EAGVAQSPRYKIIEKRQSVAFWCNPISGHATLYWYQQILGQGPKLLIQFQNNGVVDDSQLPKDRFSAERLKGVDSTLKIQPAKLEDSAVYLCASSPPGVANTGELFFGEGSRLTVL.

The chain is built from TRBV9 and TRBJ2-2; TRBD2 matches 8 bases. This CDR3 has 17 residues. Germline V lookup: CDR1 SGDLS, CDR2 YYNGEE. V was pared by 5 bases and J by 7 bases, with 16 bases of the junction left unmatched. Written as DNA, the CDR3 is TGTGCCAGCAGTCCTCCAAGCGGGAGCGCCCCCCTCGGGGAGCTGTTTTTT. Its translation: CASSPPSGSAPLGELFF.

The chain carries TRBV7-9 and TRBJ2-3; D is unclear. From germline, CDR1 is SEHNR and CDR2 FQNEAQ (reference sequence). The CDR3 length is 16 residues. The ends were cut back, 3 bases at V and 2 bases at J, with 15 bases in the middle. CDR3: CASSLGSEVYTDTQYF. The CDR3 nucleotides are TGTGCCAGCAGCTTGGGCAGCGAAGTTTACACAGATACGCAGTATTTT.

This clone occurred many times. The rearrangement uses TRBV10-3 and TRBJ2-1; perhaps TRBD2 as D (5 bases). CDR1 and CDR2 from the germline V gene are ENHRY and SYGVKD. Trimming pared 7 bases from V and 1 base from J, leaving 11 bases between. This CDR3 is 14 amino acids long. The CDR3 loop reads CAITSSGSYNEQFF. As DNA, the CDR3 is TGTGCCATCACTTCAAGCGGATCCTACAATGAGCAGTTCTTC.

This clone has a handful of counts. This sequence joins TRBV6-6 and TRBJ1-3; D unresolved. CDR3 length equals 11 residues. Between the trimmed V and J ends, which lost 6 bases and 4 bases, there was a span of 4 bases. Germline values: CDR1 MNHNY, CDR2 SVGAGI (reference sequence). CDR3 residues: CASRRGNTIYF. The CDR3 DNA reads as TGTGCCAGCAGGCGGGGAAACACCATATATTTT.

This clone occurred a few times. This rearrangement joins TRBV5-1 to TRBJ2-3; D is ambiguous. V was pared by 3 bases and J by 10 bases, with 12 bases between. The germline CDR1 and CDR2 sequences are SGHRS and YFSETQ. The CDR3 is 12 amino acids. The CDR3, as DNA: TGCGCCAGCAGCTCGCGGTCCGGGCCGCAGTATTTT. Amino acid sequence: CASSSRSGPQYF.

This clone has more than one count but fewer than ten. The genes are TRBV5-1 and TRBJ2-5; 13 nucleotides align to TRBD2. Trimming took 3 bases from V and 5 from J; bases not matched to a gene: 7. Germline CDR1 and CDR2: SGHRS and YFSETQ. This CDR3 is built from 16 residues. CDR3 in DNA: TGCGCCAGCAGCTCCGGACTAGCGGGAGTTCGGGAGACCCAGTACTTC. As protein: CASSSGLAGVRETQYF.

This clone was counted only a few times. The chain has TRBV9 and TRBJ2-5; D remains unclear. V shed 1 base and J shed 1 base, with 5 bases lying between them. CDR1 is SGDLS, CDR2 YYNGEE, per germline. The CDR3 is 13 amino acids. CDR3 in amino acids: CASSVSSQETQYF. CDR3 DNA: TGTGCCAGCAGCGTATCCAGCCAAGAGACCCAGTACTTC.

The rearrangement joins TRBV5-1 to TRBJ1-2; D possibly corresponds to TRBD1 (6 bases). Trimming took 4 bases from V and 5 from J, leaving 12 bases between them. Germline V gene data show CDR1 as SGHRS and CDR2 as YFSETQ. The CDR3 has 13 amino acids. The CDR3 spells CASSPSGQYGYTF. The CDR3 DNA follows: TGCGCCAGCAGCCCTTCGGGACAATATGGCTACACCTTC.

The chain joins TRBV9 to TRBJ1-2; no firm D call. The V and J ends lost 3 bases and 4 bases respectively, with 16 bases between them. The CDR3 consists of 15 residues. Germline values: CDR1 SGDLS, CDR2 YYNGEE. CDR3 DNA: TGTGCCAGCAGCGAATCCCCAGACGGATTCTATGGCTACACCTTC. Translation: CASSESPDGFYGYTF.

The V call is TRBV7-9, the J call TRBJ2-2, with D possibly TRBD2 on 5 matching bases. This CDR3 has 16 amino acids. CDR1 is SEHNR, CDR2 FQNEAQ, per germline (reference sequence). The V and J ends lost 1 base and 3 bases respectively, with 12 bases between them. For the CDR3, the DNA is TGTGCCAGCAGCTTAGTCCCCCCGGAGGACACCGGGGAGCTGTTTTTT. This encodes CASSLVPPEDTGELFF.

The V gene is TRBV23-1, the J gene TRBJ1-5; the D is unclear. TRBV23-1 belongs to the ORF category, with a function that is uncertain. V shed 6 bases and J shed 1 base, with 19 bases lying between them. This CDR3 has 17 amino acids. This CDR3 is CASSRQSVGLSNQPQHF. The DNA for the CDR3 is TGCGCCAGCAGCCGCCAGTCCGTAGGGCTGAGCAATCAGCCCCAGCATTTT.

This clone occurred a few times. One end of the junction varies from germline; a read error may be responsible. This chain connects TRBV4-2 to TRBJ2-1, with a tentative D call TRBD1 (5 bases). The CDR3 is 14 amino acids. Germline V gene data show CDR1 as LGHNA and CDR2 as YNFKEQ. The CDR3 spells CAISRERTYNEQFF. CDR3 DNA sequence: TGTGCCATCAGCAGGGAACGGACCTACAATGAGCAGTTCTTC.

The chain is built from TRBV18 and TRBJ2-6; 8 bases match TRBD1. The length of the CDR3 is 18 residues. Germline lookup yields CDR1 KGHSH and CDR2 LQKENI. V shed 0 bases and J 1 base; nucleotides not matched to a gene: 5. The DNA for the CDR3 is TGTGCCAGCTCACCACCTCGACAGGGGAGTTCTGGGGCCAACGTCCTGACTTTC. It specifies CASSPPRQGSSGANVLTF.

This clone was observed a few times. The chain combines TRBV7-9 with TRBJ2-3; D remains ambiguous. The CDR3 totals 14 residues. Trimming removed 5 bases from V and 2 bases from J, with 11 bases in between. The germline V gene has CDR1 SEHNR and CDR2 FQNEAQ (reference sequence). CDR3 nucleotides: TGTGCCAGCAGCCCGGGTCCCATCACAGATACGCAGTATTTT. This codes for CASSPGPITDTQYF.

The gene calls are TRBV27 and TRBJ2-7, with 7 bases matching TRBD1. After removal of 5 bases from V and 0 bases from J, the junction contained 16 bases not matched to a gene. Per germline, CDR1 MNHEY and CDR2 SMNVEV (reference sequence). The CDR3 contains 18 residues. The CDR3 nucleotides read TGTGCCAGCAGTCCCGAGGGGGTACCGACAGGGCTCTCCTACGAGCAGTACTTC. As protein: CASSPEGVPTGLSYEQYF.

V usage is TRBV29-1 and J usage is TRBJ2-2, with D perhaps TRBD1 or TRBD2 (5 bases each). The V end was cut by 6 bases, the J end by 1 base, with 12 bases between. Germline CDR1 reads SQVTM; CDR2 reads ANQGSEA. The CDR3 length is 14 residues. CDR3 loop: CSVVGPGNTGELFF. The DNA for the CDR3 is TGCAGCGTCGTGGGACCGGGGAACACCGGGGAGCTGTTTTTT.

This clone was detected only a few times. The chain has TRBV29-1 and TRBJ2-3, with 7 nucleotides matching TRBD1. V trimming: 8 bases; J trimming: 3 bases; junction bases outside the gene matches: 11. The CDR3 totals 14 residues. Germline loops: CDR1 SQVTM, CDR2 ANQGSEA. The CDR3 loop is CSFSWTGVTDTQYF. In DNA, the CDR3 is TGCAGCTTCTCGTGGACAGGTGTGACAGATACGCAGTATTTT.